A selection of T cell receptor beta chains follows, all from one sample in a study of shared clonotypes between healthy human individuals. The repertoire was sequenced with immunoSEQ multiplex PCR; TCRdb's copy has only in-frame clones and lacks some. This table has about 2.1 million clones, over 85% appearing once. The source material was naive CD8+ T cells from PBMCs. The receptors come from a man aged 18 to 29 in good health. Some clones in this sample may be carry-over from other donors' samples. Each CDR3 is given with its conserved first and last residue. D genes are given only for firm matches. Only some rows state a clone size, as once, few, many or a class for expanded clones.

CDR3nt: TGTGCCAGCAGCCCACCGGGACTAGCGGTACTGAGCTCCTACAATGAGCAGTTCTTC
CDR3aa: CASSPPGLAVLSSYNEQFF
v_gene: TRBV7-9
d_gene: TRBD2
j_gene: TRBJ2-1
abundance: -

CDR3nt: TGTGCCAGCAGCGTAGATGGGGGACAAGGCGAGCAGTACTTC
CDR3aa: CASSVDGGQGEQYF
v_gene: TRBV9
d_gene: -
j_gene: TRBJ2-7
abundance: once

CDR3nt: TGTGCCAGCAGCGAGGGGTGGTCGGGCGACTCCTACGAGCAGTACTTC
CDR3aa: CASSEGWSGDSYEQYF
v_gene: TRBV5-4
d_gene: -
j_gene: TRBJ2-7
abundance: once

CDR3nt: TGTGCCACCAGCACCAATACTCAAGGCAGGGAAAAACTGTTTTTT
CDR3aa: CATSTNTQGREKLFF
v_gene: TRBV15
d_gene: -
j_gene: TRBJ1-4
abundance: -

CDR3nt: TGTGCCAGCAGTTCTCGTTTGGGACAGTTGGGCTACGAGCAGTACTTC
CDR3aa: CASSSRLGQLGYEQYF
v_gene: TRBV27
d_gene: TRBD1
j_gene: TRBJ2-7
abundance: once

CDR3nt: TGCAGCGTTGAAGGCGGCAGCAGCCTCTACGAGCAGTACTTC
CDR3aa: CSVEGGSSLYEQYF
v_gene: TRBV29-1
d_gene: -
j_gene: TRBJ2-7
abundance: -

CDR3nt: TGTGCCAGCAGTTTTTCGGGGGGAACCTACGAGCAGTACTTC
CDR3aa: CASSFSGGTYEQYF
v_gene: TRBV28
d_gene: TRBD2
j_gene: TRBJ2-7
abundance: -

CDR3nt: TGTGCCAGCAGCCCCAGGTCGGGGCGCCCAGAAAAATACAATGAGCAGTTCTTC
CDR3aa: CASSPRSGRPEKYNEQFF
v_gene: TRBV7-9
d_gene: -
j_gene: TRBJ2-1
abundance: -

CDR3nt: TGCGCCAGCAGCCAAAGAGCGGGAGCGGGTCAAGAGACCCAGTACTTC
CDR3aa: CASSQRAGAGQETQYF
v_gene: TRBV4-3
d_gene: TRBD2
j_gene: TRBJ2-5
abundance: -

CDR3nt: TGCGCCAGCAGCCAGTTTGGGACAGGGGGGACTGAAGCTTTCTTT
CDR3aa: CASSQFGTGGTEAFF
v_gene: TRBV4-1
d_gene: TRBD1
j_gene: TRBJ1-1
abundance: once

CDR3nt: TGTGCCAGCAGCCCAGGGAAAGGCACTGAAGCTTTCTTT
CDR3aa: CASSPGKGTEAFF
v_gene: TRBV28
d_gene: -
j_gene: TRBJ1-1
abundance: -

CDR3nt: TGTGCCAGGGAGGGAGGGCCTCTCTTGGAGACCCAGTACTTC
CDR3aa: CAREGGPLLETQYF
v_gene: TRBV5-6
d_gene: TRBD2
j_gene: TRBJ2-5
abundance: -

CDR3nt: TGCGCCAGCAGCTTGGCGAGGGAACTAAACGAGCAGTACTTC
CDR3aa: CASSLARELNEQYF
v_gene: TRBV5-1
d_gene: -
j_gene: TRBJ2-7
abundance: once

CDR3nt: TGTGCCAGCAGTGAGACAGGTCCCTCCTACGAGCAGTACTTC
CDR3aa: CASSETGPSYEQYF
v_gene: TRBV2
d_gene: -
j_gene: TRBJ2-7
abundance: -

CDR3nt: TGTGCCAGCAGCCGCCGGACTAGCGGGATCGACGAGCAGTACTTC
CDR3aa: CASSRRTSGIDEQYF
v_gene: TRBV5-6
d_gene: TRBD2
j_gene: TRBJ2-7
abundance: -

CDR3nt: TGCGCCAGCAGCCCTGGCAGGGTCCCTGTGTACGAGCAGTACTTC
CDR3aa: CASSPGRVPVYEQYF
v_gene: TRBV5-1
d_gene: -
j_gene: TRBJ2-7
abundance: once

CDR3nt: TGTGCCAGCACGGGACATCAGGGCCCGGGTGGCGAGCAGTACTTC
CDR3aa: CASTGHQGPGGEQYF
v_gene: TRBV28
d_gene: -
j_gene: TRBJ2-7
abundance: -

CDR3nt: TGTGCCAGCAGTTTATCGGTGGGACTAGCGAGCTACGAGCAGTACTTC
CDR3aa: CASSLSVGLASYEQYF
v_gene: TRBV27
d_gene: TRBD2
j_gene: TRBJ2-7
abundance: -

CDR3nt: TGTGCCAGCAGTTCATTTAATCAGCCCCAGCATTTT
CDR3aa: CASSSFNQPQHF
v_gene: TRBV6-5
d_gene: -
j_gene: TRBJ1-5
abundance: few

CDR3nt: TGTGCCAGCAGTTACAATGGGGAGCTGTTTTTT
CDR3aa: CASSYNGELFF
v_gene: TRBV6-6
d_gene: -
j_gene: TRBJ2-2
abundance: -

CDR3nt: TGTGCCAGCAGTTACTCAGAACTAGGGGAGCTGTTTTTT
CDR3aa: CASSYSELGELFF
v_gene: TRBV6-5
d_gene: -
j_gene: TRBJ2-2
abundance: -

CDR3nt: TGTGCCAGCGCCTCGCTGGGCCGGGAGGAGCTGTTTTTT
CDR3aa: CASASLGREELFF
v_gene: TRBV7-9
d_gene: -
j_gene: TRBJ2-2
abundance: -

CDR3nt: TGTGCCAGCAGTTACTCAGGGACAGATAGCAATCAGCCCCAGCATTTT
CDR3aa: CASSYSGTDSNQPQHF
v_gene: TRBV6-5
d_gene: TRBD1
j_gene: TRBJ1-5
abundance: -

CDR3nt: TGCAGCGTCCTGCGGGCAGGGGACTCCTACGAGCAGTACTTC
CDR3aa: CSVLRAGDSYEQYF
v_gene: TRBV29-1
d_gene: -
j_gene: TRBJ2-7
abundance: -

CDR3nt: TGTGCCAGCTCACCACCGATACAGGACCTCACGGCCATGAACACTGAAGCTTTCTTT
CDR3aa: CASSPPIQDLTAMNTEAFF
v_gene: TRBV18
d_gene: -
j_gene: TRBJ1-1
abundance: -